The 10 T cell receptor beta chains below were found in one sample sequenced in a study of monozygotic twins with inflammatory bowel disease. TCRdb reprocessed the 5' RACE reads and keeps a single row for each CDR3 protein, giving no DNA. This repertoire includes a few hundred thousand distinct CDR3 sequences. The sample comprised blood. The receptor source for this set is a human donor with ulcerative colitis or Crohn's disease, or a healthy co-twin of an affected twin (not recorded which).

V usage is TRBV5-1 and J usage is TRBJ1-1; no DNA is available, so the TRBD1 call from TCRdb remains unchecked. CDR1 is SGHRS and CDR2 is YFSETQ in the germline V gene. The CDR3 runs 17 residues. CDR3 protein: CASSLGHRGPRGTEAFF.

The chain couples TRBV29-1 to TRBJ2-3; TCRdb returns TRBD1, unconfirmable since there is no DNA. CDR3 length equals 13 residues. CDR1 is SQVTM and CDR2 is ANQGSEA in the germline V gene. CDR3 sequence reads: CSGLTGGRDTQYF.

The chain uses TRBV18 and TRBJ2-3; TCRdb selects TRBD2, and the lack of DNA leaves this call unchecked. The CDR3 totals 14 residues. The germline CDR1 and CDR2 sequences are KGHSH and LQKENI. This CDR3 is CASSSLAGVDTQYF. Drawing the rest from reference TRBV18 and TRBJ2-3, the complete variable domain is NAGVMQNPRHLVRRRGQEARLRCSPMKGHSHVYWYRQLPEEGLKFMVYLQKENIIDESGMPKERFSAEFPKEGPSILRIQQVVRGDSAAYFCASSSLAGVDTQYFGPGTRLTVL.

The chain couples TRBV29-1 to TRBJ1-3; without DNA, the TCRdb call of TRBD1 cannot be checked. This CDR3 spans 15 amino acids. Per the germline V gene, CDR1 is SQVTM and CDR2 is ANQGSEA. CDR3 amino acids: CSVARVAGPGNTIYF.

J is TRBJ2-7 and V is TRBV12-3 or TRBV12-4; the D call from TCRdb, TRBD1, cannot be confirmed without DNA. This CDR3 spans 16 amino acids. The CDR3 protein is CASSPGKGQVRNEQYF.

The chain couples TRBV5-1 to TRBJ2-1; lacking DNA, the TRBD1 call made by TCRdb goes unchecked. Looked up from germline, CDR1 is SGHRS and CDR2 is YFSETQ. There are 15 residues in the CDR3. The CDR3 reads CASSYQRKGADEQFF.

The chain uses TRBV7-9 and TRBJ1-6; there is no DNA to check the TCRdb D call of TRBD1. There are 17 residues in the CDR3. Germline CDR1 SEHNR, CDR2 FQNEAQ (reference sequence). CDR3: CASSFGDSGQGNSPLHF.

This chain joins TRBV7-2 and TRBJ1-5. The CDR3 sequence is 15 residues long. CDR1 is SGHTA and CDR2 is FQGNSA in the germline V gene. CDR3 sequence reads: CASSRRHTLGQPQHF.

This chain connects TRBV11-2 to TRBJ2-1; TCRdb's assignment of TRBD1 cannot be checked, as there is no DNA. Germline CDR1 reads SGHAT; CDR2 reads FQNNGV. This CDR3 is built from 19 residues. This chain's CDR3 is CASSLGGIGGGGSYNEQFF.

The chain carries TRBV7-6 and TRBJ2-7; TCRdb designates TRBD2, a call that cannot be tested without DNA. The CDR3 spans 14 residues. Per the germline V gene, CDR1 is SGHVS and CDR2 is FNYEAQ. The CDR3 sequence: CASSIKQGPYEQYF. Full variable domain (outside the CDR3, taken from reference TRBV7-6 and TRBJ2-7): GAGVSQSPRYKVTKRGQDVALRCDPISGHVSLYWYRQALGQGPEFLTYFNYEAQQDKSGLPNDRFSAERPEGSISTLTIQRTEQRDSAMYRCASSIKQGPYEQYFGPGTRLTVT.